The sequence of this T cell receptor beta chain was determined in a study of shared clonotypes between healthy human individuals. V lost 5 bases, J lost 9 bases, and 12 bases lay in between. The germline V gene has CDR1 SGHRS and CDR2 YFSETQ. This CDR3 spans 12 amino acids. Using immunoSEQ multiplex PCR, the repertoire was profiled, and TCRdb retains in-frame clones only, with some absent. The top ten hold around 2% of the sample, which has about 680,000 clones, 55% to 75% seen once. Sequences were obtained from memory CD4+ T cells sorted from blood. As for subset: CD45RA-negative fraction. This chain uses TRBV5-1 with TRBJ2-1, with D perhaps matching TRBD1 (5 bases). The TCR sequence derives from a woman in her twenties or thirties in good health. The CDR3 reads CASSQGYSEQFF. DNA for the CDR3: TGCGCCAGCAGTCAGGGATATAGTGAGCAGTTCTTC. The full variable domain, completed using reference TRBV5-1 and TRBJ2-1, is KAGVTQTPRYLIKTRGQQVTLSCSPISGHRSVSWYQQTPGQGLQFLFEYFSETQRNKGNFPGRFSGRQFSNSRSEMNVSTLELGDSALYLCASSQGYSEQFFGPGTRLTVL.